Listed below are T cell receptor beta chains from one sample, sequenced in a study of blood T cell repertoires in COVID-19. Some clones are missing from TCRdb's copy, which holds only in-frame ones; the method was immunoSEQ multiplex PCR. Of about 140,000 clones in the sample, around 80% were seen once. Sequenced material: peripheral blood. These receptors came from a man aged 60 to 69 with acute or convalescent COVID-19. Each CDR3 is given without its conserved first and last residue. Fields, in order: CDR3 protein, V gene, J gene.

CDR3: SVGAGGNTEAF
V: TRBV29-1
J: TRBJ1-1

CDR3: ASSPHGTGSDEQF
V: TRBV5-4
J: TRBJ2-1

CDR3: ASSDPGGYIDTQY
V: TRBV6-1
J: TRBJ2-3

CDR3: ASSLSGTTNEQF
V: TRBV4-2
J: TRBJ2-1

CDR3: AISESRGGNEQF
V: TRBV10-3
J: TRBJ2-1

CDR3: ASSFPGGNDNEQF
V: TRBV6-5
J: TRBJ2-1

CDR3: ASSLDSTSNEQF
V: TRBV5-5
J: TRBJ2-1

CDR3: ASSPRSFNSPLH
V: TRBV27
J: TRBJ1-6

CDR3: ASRRVGAGGHEQY
V: TRBV28
J: TRBJ2-7

CDR3: ASSLQGYSPLH
V: TRBV5-1
J: TRBJ1-6

CDR3: ASSLYSPLAYNSPLH
V: TRBV28
J: TRBJ1-6

CDR3: ASSVASGSYEQY
V: TRBV9
J: TRBJ2-7

CDR3: ASSLAGGNEQY
V: TRBV12-3/TRBV12-4
J: TRBJ2-7

CDR3: ASSQTLAGATGELF
V: TRBV14
J: TRBJ2-2

CDR3: ASSFLAGGTNTGELF
V: TRBV6-2/TRBV6-3
J: TRBJ2-2

CDR3: ASSIERFTDTQY
V: TRBV19
J: TRBJ2-3

CDR3: ASSPQGNSPLH
V: TRBV12-3/TRBV12-4
J: TRBJ1-6

CDR3: ASRLNRGEQY
V: TRBV5-6
J: TRBJ2-7

CDR3: ASTDPSGTGLVGELF
V: TRBV5-1
J: TRBJ2-2

CDR3: ASSLTEATPQH
V: TRBV7-9
J: TRBJ1-5

CDR3: ASTEGTHTGELF
V: TRBV2
J: TRBJ2-2

CDR3: ASSIRGTGVQPQH
V: TRBV19
J: TRBJ1-5

CDR3: ASSPQRNSPLH
V: TRBV7-3
J: TRBJ1-6

CDR3: ASSQVGRGPLH
V: TRBV3-1/TRBV3-2
J: TRBJ1-6

CDR3: ASSQAGGSTGELF
V: TRBV14
J: TRBJ2-2

CDR3: ASSHGMSSYEQY
V: TRBV7-9
J: TRBJ2-7

CDR3: ASSSASDQETQY
V: TRBV5-4
J: TRBJ2-5

CDR3: SASSRRTGNQPQH
V: TRBV20-1
J: TRBJ1-5

CDR3: ASSPTGGKRTGELF
V: TRBV7-3
J: TRBJ2-2

CDR3: ASSEWVRGNQPQH
V: TRBV2
J: TRBJ1-5

CDR3: ASSLGGRIAQY
V: TRBV5-1
J: TRBJ2-5

CDR3: AISEPGQGIMNTEAF
V: TRBV10-3
J: TRBJ1-1

CDR3: ASSPQGIGYGYT
V: TRBV2
J: TRBJ1-2

CDR3: ASSQDQGDYYEQY
V: TRBV4-2
J: TRBJ2-7

CDR3: ASSLEVRAGGADEQF
V: TRBV5-1
J: TRBJ2-1

CDR3: ASSPVTGEGNQPQH
V: TRBV27
J: TRBJ1-5

CDR3: ASSSTGGRIREAF
V: TRBV6-2/TRBV6-3
J: TRBJ1-1

CDR3: ASSLAGAGINTGELF
V: TRBV5-1
J: TRBJ2-2

CDR3: AISESAAPNTGELF
V: TRBV10-3
J: TRBJ2-2

CDR3: ASSPGTGSFEPQH
V: TRBV4-2
J: TRBJ1-5

CDR3: ASSEAGRRNTIY
V: TRBV6-1
J: TRBJ1-3

CDR3: ASSQETANSPLH
V: TRBV14
J: TRBJ1-6

CDR3: ASARGGNEQF
V: TRBV12-3/TRBV12-4
J: TRBJ2-1

CDR3: ASSTVLGTGAETQY
V: TRBV5-1
J: TRBJ2-5

CDR3: ASSPDKVYGYT
V: TRBV6-5
J: TRBJ1-2

CDR3: ASSLVGFQDTEAF
V: TRBV5-1
J: TRBJ1-1

CDR3: ASSFNILQGNEQF
V: TRBV7-9
J: TRBJ2-1

CDR3: ATSREGRSNQPQH
V: TRBV15
J: TRBJ1-5

CDR3: ASNPLQAYEQY
V: TRBV7-3
J: TRBJ2-7

CDR3: ASSTTGINEKLF
V: TRBV19
J: TRBJ1-4

CDR3: ASSPVFGTGGSGYT
V: TRBV18
J: TRBJ1-2

CDR3: ASSIGGRGQETQY
V: TRBV19
J: TRBJ2-5

CDR3: AIILFRDSSYEQY
V: TRBV10-3
J: TRBJ2-7

CDR3: ASRDRGAKLF
V: TRBV7-9
J: TRBJ1-4

CDR3: ASSPRGMGTEAF
V: TRBV13
J: TRBJ1-1